This T cell receptor (beta chain) was sequenced in a study of patients and donors after allogeneic stem cell transplantation. CDR1 is SQVTM, CDR2 ANQGSEA, per germline. The CDR3 extends over 12 amino acids. Between the trimmed V and J ends, which lost 7 bases and 5 bases, there was a span of 14 bases. In TCRdb, the RT-PCR reads were re-called with MiXCR into one record per CDR3 protein. The top ten hold about 25% of the sample, which has approximately 170,000 distinct CDR3 sequences, about 24% seen once. This receptor was taken from a human donor who was either an allogeneic HSCT recipient or a stem cell or donor lymphocyte infusion donor (not recorded which). It is not recorded whose cells these are; they may come from a transplant donor. The chain employs TRBV29-1 and TRBJ2-5, with D maybe TRBD1 (6 bases). Sequencing used blood, either unsorted or a sorted T cell fraction (not recorded which). The DNA for the CDR3 is TGCAGCGGTAAACAGGGTCGGGAGACCCAGTACTTC. It yields the protein CSGKQGRETQYF.